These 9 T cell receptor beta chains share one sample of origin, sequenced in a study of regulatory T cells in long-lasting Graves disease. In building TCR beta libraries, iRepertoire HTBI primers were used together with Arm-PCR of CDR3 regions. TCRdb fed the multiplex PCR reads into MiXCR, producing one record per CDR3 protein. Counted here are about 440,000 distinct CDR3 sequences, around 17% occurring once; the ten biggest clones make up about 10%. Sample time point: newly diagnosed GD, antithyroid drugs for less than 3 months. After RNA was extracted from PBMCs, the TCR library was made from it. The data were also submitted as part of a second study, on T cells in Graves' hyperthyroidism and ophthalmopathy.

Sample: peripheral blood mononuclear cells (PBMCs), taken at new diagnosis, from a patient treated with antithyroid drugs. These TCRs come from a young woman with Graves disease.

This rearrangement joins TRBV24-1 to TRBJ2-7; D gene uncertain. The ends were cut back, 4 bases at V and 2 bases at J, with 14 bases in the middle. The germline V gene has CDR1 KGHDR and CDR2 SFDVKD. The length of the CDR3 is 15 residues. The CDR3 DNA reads TGTGCCACCAGTGACCCTCGGACGTTCCCCTACGAGCAGTACTTC. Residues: CATSDPRTFPYEQYF.

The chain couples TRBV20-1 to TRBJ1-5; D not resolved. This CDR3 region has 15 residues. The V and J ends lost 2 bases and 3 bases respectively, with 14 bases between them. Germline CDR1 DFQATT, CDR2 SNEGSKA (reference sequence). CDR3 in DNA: TGCAGTGCTAGACCCCCGGAACAGTACAATCAGCCCCAGCATTTT. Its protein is CSARPPEQYNQPQHF.

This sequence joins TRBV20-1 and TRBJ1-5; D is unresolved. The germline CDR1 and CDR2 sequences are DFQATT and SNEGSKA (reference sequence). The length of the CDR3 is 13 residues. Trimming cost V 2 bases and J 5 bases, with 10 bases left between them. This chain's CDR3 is CSARRGRDQPQHF. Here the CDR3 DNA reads TGCAGTGCTAGACGCGGGAGAGATCAGCCCCAGCATTTT.

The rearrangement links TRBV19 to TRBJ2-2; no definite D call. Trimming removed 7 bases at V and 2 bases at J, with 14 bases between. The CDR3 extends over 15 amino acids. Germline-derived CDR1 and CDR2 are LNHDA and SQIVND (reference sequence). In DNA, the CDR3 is TGTGCCAGTATTCCCTATCCCTTTAACACCGGGGAGCTGTTTTTT. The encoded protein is CASIPYPFNTGELFF.

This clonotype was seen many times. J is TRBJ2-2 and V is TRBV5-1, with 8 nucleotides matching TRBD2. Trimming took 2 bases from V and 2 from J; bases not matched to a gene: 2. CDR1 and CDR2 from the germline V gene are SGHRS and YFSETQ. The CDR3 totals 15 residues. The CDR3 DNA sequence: TGCGCCAGCAGCTTATTAGCGGGAAACACCGGGGAGCTGTTTTTT. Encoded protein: CASSLLAGNTGELFF.

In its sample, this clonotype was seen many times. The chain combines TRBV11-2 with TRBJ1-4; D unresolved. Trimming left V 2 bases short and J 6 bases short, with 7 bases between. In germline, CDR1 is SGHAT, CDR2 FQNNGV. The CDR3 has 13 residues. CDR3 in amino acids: CASSLSQDEKLFF. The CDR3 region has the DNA TGTGCCAGCAGCTTATCGCAGGATGAAAAACTGTTTTTT.

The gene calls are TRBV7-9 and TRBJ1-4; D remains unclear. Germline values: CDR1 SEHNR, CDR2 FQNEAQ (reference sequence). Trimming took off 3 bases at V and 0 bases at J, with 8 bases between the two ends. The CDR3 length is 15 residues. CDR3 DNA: TGTGCCAGCAGCTTCCGTGAGGCAACTAATGAAAAACTGTTTTTT. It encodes CASSFREATNEKLFF.

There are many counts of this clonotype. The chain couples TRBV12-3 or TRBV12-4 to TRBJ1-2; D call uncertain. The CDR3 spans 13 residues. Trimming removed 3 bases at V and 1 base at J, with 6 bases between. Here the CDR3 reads CASSFSGNYGYTF. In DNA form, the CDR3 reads TGTGCCAGCAGTTTCTCGGGTAACTATGGCTACACCTTC.

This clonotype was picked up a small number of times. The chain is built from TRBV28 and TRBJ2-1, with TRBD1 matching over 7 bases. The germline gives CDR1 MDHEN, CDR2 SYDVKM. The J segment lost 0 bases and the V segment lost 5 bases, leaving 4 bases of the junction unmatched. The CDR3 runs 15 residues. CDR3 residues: CASSQGESSYNEQFF. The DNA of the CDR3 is TGTGCCAGCAGTCAGGGGGAGAGCTCCTACAATGAGCAGTTCTTC.